Here is one TCR beta chain with its context. The antigen remains undetermined. The entry originates in a study of cytomegalovirus exposure and HLA in healthy donors. Study background: Among about 400 genotyped donors, around 82% fell in the Caucasian-associated ancestry cluster. General study findings and limits: Reports described diagnosis of cytomegalovirus status by the classifier as highly specific and sensitive.

In the PCR, 60 Vbeta and 13 Jbeta primers were used. The method was immunoSEQ multiplex PCR; TCRdb's version includes in-frame clones alone and lacks a portion of them. The table gives tens of thousands of clones; the top ten clones make up around 6.2% of it. The germline CDR1 and CDR2 sequences are SGHTA and FQGNSA. The CDR3 consists of 17 residues. V lost 2 bases and J lost 3; bases outside the gene matches: 10. V gene TRBV7-2 combines with J gene TRBJ1-3; 7 bases line up with TRBD1. The sequence was collected from a man aged 25 to 45 in good health and CMV-seronegative. The sample comprised PBMCs. The CDR3, as DNA: TGTGCCAGCAGCTTAACAAGGGTGGACAGGAGTGGAAACACCATATATTTT. The encoded protein is CASSLTRVDRSGNTIYF.